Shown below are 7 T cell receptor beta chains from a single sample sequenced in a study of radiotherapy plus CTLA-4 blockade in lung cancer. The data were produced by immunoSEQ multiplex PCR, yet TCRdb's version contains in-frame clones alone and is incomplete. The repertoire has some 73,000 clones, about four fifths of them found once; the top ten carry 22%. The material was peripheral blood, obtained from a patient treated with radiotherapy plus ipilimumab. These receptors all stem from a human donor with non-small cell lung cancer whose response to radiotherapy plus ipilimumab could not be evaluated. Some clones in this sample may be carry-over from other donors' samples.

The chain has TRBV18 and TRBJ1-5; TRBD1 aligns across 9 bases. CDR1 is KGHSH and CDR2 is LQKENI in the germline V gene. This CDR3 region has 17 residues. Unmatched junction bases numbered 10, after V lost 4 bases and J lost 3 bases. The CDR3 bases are TGTGCCAGCTCACGAAGCCTACAGGGGGCGGACAATCAGCCCCAGCATTTT. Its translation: CASSRSLQGADNQPQHF.

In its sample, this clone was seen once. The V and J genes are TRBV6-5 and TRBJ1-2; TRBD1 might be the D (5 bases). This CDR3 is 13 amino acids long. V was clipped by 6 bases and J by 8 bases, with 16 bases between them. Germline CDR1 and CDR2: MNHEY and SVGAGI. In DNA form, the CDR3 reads TGTGCCAGCAGCCAAGGAGGGGTCGGAGGCTACACCTTC. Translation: CASSQGGVGGYTF.

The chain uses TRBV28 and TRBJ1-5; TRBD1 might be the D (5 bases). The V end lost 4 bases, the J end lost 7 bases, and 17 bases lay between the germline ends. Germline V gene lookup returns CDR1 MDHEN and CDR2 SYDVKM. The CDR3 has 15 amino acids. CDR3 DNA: TGTGCCAGCAGTTCCCAGGGTTTCCGAGGACAGCCCCAGCATTTT. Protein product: CASSSQGFRGQPQHF.

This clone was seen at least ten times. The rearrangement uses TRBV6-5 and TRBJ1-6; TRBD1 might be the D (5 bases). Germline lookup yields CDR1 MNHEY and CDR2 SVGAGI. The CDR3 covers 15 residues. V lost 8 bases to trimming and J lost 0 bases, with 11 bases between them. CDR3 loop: CASGRQSSYNSPLHF. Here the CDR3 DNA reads TGTGCCAGCGGTCGACAGAGCTCCTATAATTCACCCCTCCACTTT.

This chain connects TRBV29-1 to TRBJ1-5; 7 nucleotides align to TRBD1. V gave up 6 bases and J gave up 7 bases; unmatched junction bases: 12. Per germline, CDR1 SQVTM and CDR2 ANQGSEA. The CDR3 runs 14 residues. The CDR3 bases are TGCAGCGTGGGCTCGGCAGGGGGTCACCAGCCCCAGCATTTT. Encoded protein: CSVGSAGGHQPQHF.

The CDR3 DNA sequence: TGTGCCAGCTCACCACCGAACTCCGAAGCTTTCTTT. Residues: CASSPPNSEAFF. This chain connects TRBV18 to TRBJ1-1; no clear D. Germline V gene data show CDR1 as KGHSH and CDR2 as LQKENI. Trimming took 0 bases from V and 8 from J, leaving 7 bases between them. This CDR3 is built from 12 residues.

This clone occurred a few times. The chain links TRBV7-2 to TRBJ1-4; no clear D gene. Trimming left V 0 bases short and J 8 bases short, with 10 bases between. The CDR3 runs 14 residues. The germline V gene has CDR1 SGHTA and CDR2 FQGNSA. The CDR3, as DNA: TGTGCCAGCAGCTTAGCTGGGAGCGGGGAAAAACTGTTTTTT. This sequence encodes CASSLAGSGEKLFF.